A single sample is the source of the 22 T cell receptor beta chains below, sequenced in a study of blood T cell repertoires in COVID-19. TCRdb's table, derived via immunoSEQ multiplex PCR, lists solely in-frame clones and lacks some. The sample records over 200,000 clones, about 90% being singletons. Sequenced: peripheral blood. The receptors derive from a man aged 40-55 years with active or convalescent COVID-19.

The chain links TRBV27 to TRBJ2-1, with 12 nucleotides matching TRBD2. V lost 7 bases to trimming and J lost 0 bases; unmatched junction nucleotides: 10. This CDR3 is 18 amino acids long. Germline-derived CDR1 and CDR2 are MNHEY and SMNVEV (reference sequence). CDR3 nucleotide sequence: TGTGCCAGCACTCAACTAGCGGGGGGACGGAGCTCCTACAATGAGCAGTTCTTC. As protein: CASTQLAGGRSSYNEQFF.

This chain joins TRBV19 and TRBJ2-2; D is possibly TRBD2 (6 bases). Germline V gives CDR1 LNHDA, CDR2 SQIVND (reference sequence). The CDR3 totals 15 residues. The V end was cut by 3 bases, the J end by 4 bases, with 12 bases between. The CDR3 here is CASSIAGFSTGELFF. CDR3 in DNA: TGTGCCAGTAGTATCGCGGGGTTCTCCACCGGGGAGCTGTTTTTT.

The count of this clone is one. The CDR3 DNA sequence: TGCGCCAGCAGCCAAGGTCCAGGAACAAACTATGGCTACACCTTC. Its translation is CASSQGPGTNYGYTF. The rearrangement links TRBV4-1 to TRBJ1-2; D gene unclear. V gave up 1 base and J gave up 2 bases, with 11 bases separating them. This CDR3 contains 15 residues. CDR1 and CDR2 (germline): MGHRA, YSYEKL.

A few counts support this clone. The chain carries TRBV4-1 and TRBJ1-5; TRBD1 aligns across 10 bases. CDR1 MGHRA and CDR2 YSYEKL come from the germline V gene. This CDR3 comprises 18 residues. Trimming at V came to 3 bases and at J to 2 bases, leaving 10 bases not matched to a gene. The CDR3 sequence is CASSHRGQGDVGNQPQHF. The CDR3 nucleotides read TGCGCCAGCAGCCACCGAGGACAGGGGGATGTTGGCAATCAGCCCCAGCATTTT.

The chain couples TRBV9 to TRBJ1-2; D call uncertain. The V end was cut by 0 bases, the J end by 8 bases, with 11 bases between. CDR1 and CDR2 from the germline V gene are SGDLS and YYNGEE. CDR3 length: 13 residues. CDR3 nucleotide sequence: TGTGCCAGCAGCGTAGGTCCTAGCGAGGGCTACACCTTC. Translating gives CASSVGPSEGYTF.

The J gene is TRBJ2-2, the V gene TRBV18; TRBD2 aligns across 8 bases. Germline CDR1 is KGHSH and CDR2 is LQKENI. This CDR3 region has 14 residues. V lost 2 bases and J lost 4; bases outside the gene matches: 0. CDR3 amino acids: CASSPGTSTGELFF. The CDR3 DNA reads as TGTGCCAGCTCACCAGGGACTAGCACCGGGGAGCTGTTTTTT.

The CDR3 spells CASSRTRDRPFF. CDR3 DNA sequence: TGTGCCAGCAGCAGAACTAGGGACAGACCTTTCTTT. The V gene is TRBV11-2, the J gene TRBJ1-1; the match to TRBD1 covers 7 bases. CDR3 length: 12 amino acids. Trimming at V came to 5 bases and at J to 12 bases, leaving 9 bases not matched to a gene. Germline-derived CDR1 and CDR2 are SGHAT and FQNNGV.

The CDR3 loop is CASSPGQGWTEAFF. The CDR3 bases are TGTGCCAGCAGCCCCGGACAGGGCTGGACTGAAGCTTTCTTT. The chain carries TRBV11-2 and TRBJ1-1, with TRBD1 matching over 8 bases. Germline CDR1 SGHAT, CDR2 FQNNGV. The CDR3 loop spans 14 amino acids. V shed 5 bases, J shed 5 bases, and the junction held 7 bases outside the gene matches.

This clone has only a few counts. This chain joins TRBV28 and TRBJ1-2; D unresolved. Germline CDR1 MDHEN, CDR2 SYDVKM. V shed 6 bases and J shed 4 bases, with 15 bases lying between them. The CDR3 runs to 14 residues. The CDR3, as DNA: TGTGCCAGCAGCGACCCGGCGGCCAGCTATGGCTACACCTTC. It translates to CASSDPAASYGYTF.

The J gene is TRBJ1-2, the V gene TRBV6-5; TRBD1 matches at 9 bases. This CDR3 has 14 residues. CDR1 and CDR2 from the germline V gene are MNHEY and SVGAGI. The junction had 7 bases not matched to a gene; V was cut back by 6 bases and J by 5 bases. DNA for the CDR3: TGTGCCAGCAGCGTTGGACAGGGGAAGTATGGCTACACCTTC. As protein: CASSVGQGKYGYTF.

The chain has TRBV18 and TRBJ2-1, with 10 bases lining up with TRBD1. The CDR3 runs 14 residues. Germline V lookup: CDR1 KGHSH, CDR2 LQKENI. With V trimmed by 3 bases and J by 9 bases, 5 bases remained unmatched. DNA of the CDR3: TGTGCCAGCTCACCTGGGACAGGGGAATCTGAGCAGTTCTTC. Amino acid sequence: CASSPGTGESEQFF. Together with reference TRBV18 and TRBJ2-1, the CDR3 gives the full variable domain: NAGVMQNPRHLVRRRGQEARLRCSPMKGHSHVYWYRQLPEEGLKFMVYLQKENIIDESGMPKERFSAEFPKEGPSILRIQQVVRGDSAAYFCASSPGTGESEQFFGPGTRLTVL.

The chain uses TRBV9 and TRBJ1-2; D is unresolved. V lost 0 bases and J 6 bases, leaving 12 bases between the germline ends. This CDR3 has 14 amino acids. Germline CDR1 SGDLS, CDR2 YYNGEE. The CDR3 spells CASSVGIATDGYTF. The DNA for the CDR3 is TGTGCCAGCAGCGTAGGTATAGCGACGGATGGCTACACCTTC.

V usage is TRBV2 and J usage is TRBJ2-1; 7 bases map to TRBD1. In germline, CDR1 is SNHLY, CDR2 FYNNEI. This CDR3 contains 12 residues. Trimming took 6 bases from V and 8 from J; bases not matched to a gene: 4. CDR3 bases: TGTGCCAGCAGGGGACAGTTCCATGAGCAGTTCTTC. Amino acids: CASRGQFHEQFF.

The J gene is TRBJ1-6, the V gene TRBV6-5; D is ambiguous. Germline V CDR1 and CDR2: MNHEY, SVGAGI. V was trimmed by 0 bases and J by 14 bases, leaving 11 bases between them. The CDR3 is 13 residues long. Here the CDR3 reads CASSYSPDGTLHF. The CDR3 bases are TGTGCCAGCAGTTACTCCCCAGATGGCACCCTCCACTTT.

The count of this clone is one. The V gene is TRBV11-2, the J gene TRBJ1-1; D ambiguous. The germline CDR1 and CDR2 sequences are SGHAT and FQNNGV. Trimming pared 0 bases from V and 2 bases from J, leaving 10 bases between. The CDR3 loop spans 15 amino acids. The CDR3 nucleotides are TGTGCCAGCAGCTTAGATAGCCGGGTAAACACTGAAGCTTTCTTT. This encodes CASSLDSRVNTEAFF. The variable domain in full, with the rest retrieved from reference TRBV11-2 and TRBJ1-1, is EAGVAQSPRYKIIEKRQSVAFWCNPISGHATLYWYQQILGQGPKLLIQFQNNGVVDDSQLPKDRFSAERLKGVDSTLKIQPAKLEDSAVYLCASSLDSRVNTEAFFGQGTRLTVV.

The chain links TRBV27 to TRBJ1-2, with 10 bases that match TRBD1. Germline lookup yields CDR1 MNHEY and CDR2 SMNVEV (reference sequence). This CDR3 comprises 16 residues. V dropped 4 bases and J dropped 8; count of bases not matched to a gene: 13. CDR3 region: CASSSRDRGRVGGYTF. DNA for the CDR3: TGTGCCAGCAGTTCCCGGGACAGGGGTAGGGTTGGAGGCTACACCTTC.

The V gene is TRBV27, the J gene TRBJ2-3; TRBD1 is a possible D gene (6 bases). Germline V lookup: CDR1 MNHEY, CDR2 SMNVEV (reference sequence). Trimming left V 1 base short and J 6 bases short, with 14 bases between. This CDR3 is built from 15 residues. The CDR3 region has the DNA TGTGCCAGCAGTTTATGGGGGCGGGTGATCGATACGCAGTATTTT. Its translation: CASSLWGRVIDTQYF.

V is TRBV6-2 or TRBV6-3 and J is TRBJ1-2, with D perhaps TRBD1 (5 bases). This CDR3 has 18 residues. V was clipped by 6 bases and J by 3 bases, with 26 bases between them. Germline V lookup: CDR1 MNHEY, CDR2 SVGEGT. The CDR3, as DNA: TGTGCCAGCAGCGAAAACCTGGGAAGTGGGACTCCCTACTATGGCTACACCTTC. It codes for CASSENLGSGTPYYGYTF.

The chain joins TRBV9 to TRBJ1-2, with D possibly matching TRBD1 (5 bases). The germline V gene has CDR1 SGDLS and CDR2 YYNGEE. This CDR3 spans 16 amino acids. Trimming removed 6 bases from V and 1 base from J, with 19 bases in between. The CDR3 DNA reads as TGTGCCAGCACCGAAGATCCCGGACAAAATAACTATGGCTACACCTTC. This sequence encodes CASTEDPGQNNYGYTF. Complete variable domain (other parts from reference TRBV9 and TRBJ1-2): DSGVTQTPKHLITATGQRVTLRCSPRSGDLSVYWYQQSLDQGLQFLIQYYNGEERAKGNILERFSAQQFPDLHSELNLSSLELGDSALYFCASTEDPGQNNYGYTFGSGTRLTVV.

The genes are TRBV6-5 and TRBJ2-5; D perhaps matches TRBD1 (6 bases). CDR1 and CDR2 from the germline V gene are MNHEY and SVGAGI. Trimming stripped 7 bases from V and 4 bases from J, with 13 bases between. The CDR3 is 13 residues long. The CDR3 DNA reads TGTGCCAGCATCCGGACAGCTGGAGAGACCCAGTACTTC. It yields the protein CASIRTAGETQYF.

This chain connects TRBV7-2 to TRBJ2-3; D possibly corresponds to TRBD2 (6 bases). The CDR3 loop spans 16 amino acids. V was cut by 1 base and J by 6 bases, with 17 bases left in between. Germline V gene sequence: CDR1 SGHTA, CDR2 FQGNSA. In DNA form, the CDR3 reads TGTGCCAGCAGCTTAGTTCCGGGACTTTCGCAGGATACGCAGTATTTT. Protein: CASSLVPGLSQDTQYF.

The V and J genes are TRBV7-9 and TRBJ1-5; D is unresolved. The CDR3 extends over 12 amino acids. The germline CDR1 and CDR2 sequences are SEHNR and FQNEAQ (reference sequence). Trimming took off 7 bases at V and 7 bases at J, with 11 bases between the two ends. The CDR3 sequence: CASTWREQPQHF. CDR3 bases: TGTGCCAGCACCTGGAGGGAACAGCCCCAGCATTTT.